The 12 T cell receptor beta chains below all came from one sample that was sequenced in a study of blood T cell repertoires in COVID-19. The method was immunoSEQ multiplex PCR; TCRdb's version includes in-frame clones alone and lacks a portion of them. The sample lists approximately 94,000 clones, about 89% seen once, with 3% to 4.5% in the top ten. The sequencing sample was made of peripheral blood. Receptors were obtained from a woman aged 50 to 60 in a cohort sampled during active COVID-19.

V usage is TRBV5-1 and J usage is TRBJ2-7, with a possible D match to TRBD1 (6 bases). CDR1 SGHRS and CDR2 YFSETQ come from the germline V gene. This CDR3 comprises 15 residues. Between the trimmed V and J ends, which lost 4 bases and 7 bases, there was a span of 21 bases. The CDR3 DNA reads as TGCGCCAGCAGCCATCCGGGAACAGGGATTCGGGAGCAGTACTTC. Protein sequence: CASSHPGTGIREQYF. Full variable domain (remainder filled in from reference TRBV5-1 and TRBJ2-7): KAGVTQTPRYLIKTRGQQVTLSCSPISGHRSVSWYQQTPGQGLQFLFEYFSETQRNKGNFPGRFSGRQFSNSRSEMNVSTLELGDSALYLCASSHPGTGIREQYFGPGTRLTVT.

This clone occurred once. The rearrangement links TRBV19 to TRBJ2-7, with 8 bases that match TRBD1. The junction had 9 bases not matched to a gene; V was cut back by 6 bases and J by 5 bases. Germline assignment: CDR1 LNHDA and CDR2 SQIVND (reference sequence). The CDR3 has 14 amino acids. For the CDR3, the DNA is TGTGCCAGTAGGGGACAGGCCTTTTGGAACGAGCAGTACTTC. Protein sequence: CASRGQAFWNEQYF.

The genes are TRBV5-6 and TRBJ2-3; D possibly corresponds to TRBD2 (5 bases). Germline CDR1 is SGHDT and CDR2 is YYEEEE. This CDR3 comprises 16 residues. V was pared by 6 bases and J by 0 bases, with 17 bases between. CDR3 in DNA: TGTGCCAGCACCCCGACTTTTAGCGAAAGCACAGATACGCAGTATTTT. This translates into CASTPTFSESTDTQYF.

This chain joins TRBV5-4 and TRBJ1-2, with 10 bases lining up with TRBD1. CDR3 size: 15 residues. The ends lost 5 bases at V and 0 bases at J; junction bases unmatched: 4. Germline CDR1 and CDR2: SGHNT and YYREEE (reference sequence). CDR3 protein: CASSPGQGTNYGYTF. The CDR3 DNA is TGTGCCAGCAGTCCGGGACAGGGGACTAACTATGGCTACACCTTC.

The chain couples TRBV2 to TRBJ2-1; 8 bases are a match to TRBD2. The CDR3 totals 15 residues. Germline V lookup: CDR1 SNHLY, CDR2 FYNNEI. Unmatched junction bases numbered 1, after V lost 3 bases and J lost 0 bases. CDR3 amino acids: CASSDLAGSYNEQFF. Written as DNA, the CDR3 is TGTGCCAGCAGTGATCTAGCGGGCTCCTACAATGAGCAGTTCTTC.

This chain links TRBV19 with TRBJ1-1; D is possibly TRBD1 (5 bases). This CDR3 comprises 14 residues. CDR1 and CDR2 from the germline V gene are LNHDA and SQIVND (reference sequence). V lost 8 bases and J lost 3, with 16 bases in between. CDR3 protein: CASWDPGRDTEAFF. For the CDR3, the DNA is TGTGCCAGTTGGGATCCGGGCAGGGACACTGAAGCTTTCTTT.

The chain has TRBV19 and TRBJ1-1, with D perhaps matching TRBD1 (5 bases). V was shortened by 6 bases and J by 7 bases, with 24 bases between the two germline ends. The germline V gene has CDR1 LNHDA and CDR2 SQIVND (reference sequence). The CDR3 extends over 16 amino acids. In DNA, the CDR3 is TGTGCCAGTAGACCCGACAGCACCCTTGGGCTCGTTGAAGCTTTCTTT. Translated, it gives CASRPDSTLGLVEAFF.

This rearrangement joins TRBV5-6 to TRBJ2-7; perhaps TRBD1 as D (6 bases). The CDR3 sequence is 14 residues long. Germline V CDR1 and CDR2: SGHDT, YYEEEE. V lost 0 bases and J lost 4, with 11 bases in between. The CDR3 sequence is CASSLAGDDYEQYF. In DNA, the CDR3 is TGTGCCAGCAGCTTGGCAGGGGACGATTACGAGCAGTACTTC.

This rearrangement joins TRBV27 to TRBJ2-7; D possibly corresponds to TRBD1 (8 bases). The CDR3 consists of 18 residues. Trimming took 5 bases from V and 3 from J, leaving 26 bases between them. Germline lookup yields CDR1 MNHEY and CDR2 SMNVEV (reference sequence). CDR3 bases: TGTGCCAGCAGTCCCTCCCTCCCGGACAGGGAGGGGGACTACGAGCAGTACTTC. It encodes CASSPSLPDREGDYEQYF.

The CDR3, as DNA: TGTGCCAGCAGCTCGGGACAGCCTAACTATGGCTACACCTTC. The encoded protein is CASSSGQPNYGYTF. This sequence joins TRBV5-4 and TRBJ1-2; TRBD1 matches at 7 bases. From germline, CDR1 is SGHNT and CDR2 YYREEE (reference sequence). This CDR3 has 14 amino acids. After removal of 3 bases from V and 0 bases from J, the junction contained 2 bases not matched to a gene.

This chain links TRBV9 with TRBJ2-4, with D perhaps TRBD2 (5 bases). Between the trimmed V and J ends, which lost 0 bases and 10 bases, there was a span of 8 bases. The CDR3 runs to 12 residues. CDR1 and CDR2 from the germline V gene are SGDLS and YYNGEE. CDR3 protein: CASSVEGEIQYF. The CDR3, as DNA: TGTGCCAGCAGCGTAGAGGGAGAGATTCAGTACTTC. The variable domain in full, with the rest retrieved from reference TRBV9 and TRBJ2-4, is DSGVTQTPKHLITATGQRVTLRCSPRSGDLSVYWYQQSLDQGLQFLIQYYNGEERAKGNILERFSAQQFPDLHSELNLSSLELGDSALYFCASSVEGEIQYFGAGTRLSVL.

V and J are TRBV7-3 and TRBJ2-1; TRBD2 aligns across 9 bases. The V gene end was trimmed by 4 bases and the J gene end by 9 bases; junction bases not matched to a gene: 7. Germline V lookup: CDR1 SGHTA, CDR2 FQGTGA. CDR3 length equals 14 residues. The CDR3 loop is CASSSLAGQGEQFF. The CDR3 nucleotides read TGTGCCAGCAGCTCGCTAGCGGGACAAGGTGAGCAGTTCTTC.